This entry lists 20 T cell receptor beta chains sequenced from one sample in a study of blood T cell repertoires in COVID-19. This table comes from immunoSEQ multiplex PCR, and its TCRdb copy is limited to in-frame clones, with some not included. Of about 220,000 clones in the sample, about 79% were seen once. The sequenced sample was peripheral blood. The receptors were sampled from a man aged 40-49 years who had recovered from COVID-19.

This clone was detected only once. The CDR3 DNA reads as TGTGCCAGCAGTTATCAGGGGGCGCCCACTGAAGCTTTCTTT. Its protein is CASSYQGAPTEAFF. This chain connects TRBV6-5 to TRBJ1-1, with 8 bases aligning to TRBD1. The CDR3 is 14 amino acids. J gave up 4 bases and V 3 bases, and 4 bases lay outside the gene matches. The V gene's germline CDR1 is MNHEY and CDR2 SVGAGI.

The chain has TRBV10-3 and TRBJ2-4, with D possibly TRBD1 on 5 matching bases. This CDR3 is 14 amino acids long. Looked up from germline, CDR1 is ENHRY and CDR2 is SYGVKD. Trimming took off 1 base at V and 8 bases at J, with 12 bases between the two ends. The CDR3 coding sequence is TGTGCCATCAGTGAGTTCAGGGTTAGGGACATTCAGTACTTC. This translates into CAISEFRVRDIQYF.

CDR3 bases: TGTGCCAGCGGGGTCGCGGGGAGCACAGATACGCAGTATTTT. Encoded protein: CASGVAGSTDTQYF. The V and J genes are TRBV7-9 and TRBJ2-3, with D maybe TRBD2 (6 bases). From germline, CDR1 is SEHNR and CDR2 FQNEAQ (reference sequence). V lost 8 bases, J lost 0 bases, and 12 bases lay in between. CDR3 size: 14 residues.

This clone has just a few counts. This chain links TRBV30 with TRBJ2-5, with 9 bases matching TRBD2. Germline CDR1 GTSNPN, CDR2 SVGIG (reference sequence). V shed 4 bases and J 4 bases; nucleotides not matched to a gene: 10. The CDR3 spans 15 residues. This CDR3 is CAWISGTSLGETQYF. The CDR3 DNA reads TGTGCCTGGATCTCCGGGACTAGCCTGGGAGAGACCCAGTACTTC.

The chain links TRBV5-6 to TRBJ2-3; 7 bases are a match to TRBD2. Per the germline V gene, CDR1 is SGHDT and CDR2 is YYEEEE. This CDR3 spans 15 amino acids. Trimming took 3 bases from V and 1 from J; bases not matched to a gene: 5. CDR3 protein: CASSWGGLRTDTQYF. In nucleotides, the CDR3 is TGTGCCAGCAGCTGGGGAGGGTTACGCACAGATACGCAGTATTTT.

This rearrangement joins TRBV11-3 to TRBJ2-1; maybe TRBD1 (6 bases). Germline CDR1 SGHNT, CDR2 YENEEA. V was pared by 5 bases and J by 8 bases, with 13 bases between. The CDR3 contains 13 residues. For the CDR3, the DNA is TGTGCCAGCAGCACACCTGGGGGCCATGAGCAGTTCTTC. It codes for CASSTPGGHEQFF.

V usage is TRBV12-3 or TRBV12-4 and J usage is TRBJ1-1; 9 nucleotides agree with TRBD1. The V and J ends lost 8 bases and 5 bases, in that order; junction bases with no gene match: 6. This CDR3 is 13 amino acids long. The CDR3 region has the DNA TGTGCCAGCGACAGGGGGGGCGCGACTGAAGCTTTCTTT. Translation: CASDRGGATEAFF.

The rearrangement links TRBV6-5 to TRBJ1-1, with D unclear. Germline lookup yields CDR1 MNHEY and CDR2 SVGAGI. This CDR3 has 11 amino acids. With 5 bases removed from V and 7 bases from J, the gap between germline ends came to 8 bases. The CDR3 DNA sequence: TGTGCCAGCAGTAACAGTCTTGAAGCTTTCTTT. Residues: CASSNSLEAFF.

This rearrangement joins TRBV7-2 to TRBJ2-3; tentatively, D is TRBD1 (7 bases). Germline V lookup: CDR1 SGHTA, CDR2 FQGNSA. This CDR3 region has 16 residues. V lost 0 bases, J lost 5 bases, and 15 bases lay in between. CDR3 sequence reads: CASSLAVVRGEDTQYF. The CDR3 DNA reads TGTGCCAGCAGCTTAGCGGTAGTCAGGGGGGAAGATACGCAGTATTTT.

This clone was found once. V is TRBV3-1 (or the pseudogene TRBV3-2) and J is TRBJ2-7; unclear D gene. V gave up 1 base and J gave up 1 base, with 8 bases separating them. Germline values: CDR1 LGHDT, CDR2 YNNKEL (reference sequence). The CDR3 consists of 14 residues. The CDR3 sequence is CASSQGSRSYEQYF. CDR3 DNA: TGTGCCAGCAGCCAAGGAAGCAGGTCCTACGAGCAGTACTTC.

The CDR3 nucleotides read TGCGCCAGCAGCCCGATCAGGGGTTACACTGAAGCTTTCTTT. Translation: CASSPIRGYTEAFF. This rearrangement joins TRBV5-1 to TRBJ1-1, with D perhaps TRBD1 (6 bases). Per the germline V gene, CDR1 is SGHRS and CDR2 is YFSETQ. Trimming took off 4 bases at V and 3 bases at J, with 13 bases between the two ends. The CDR3 is made up of 14 amino acids.

The chain has TRBV9 and TRBJ2-3; D might be TRBD2 (6 bases). Trimming shortened V by 0 bases and J by 8 bases, and 16 bases separated the two germline ends. The length of the CDR3 is 15 residues. Germline V gives CDR1 SGDLS, CDR2 YYNGEE. CDR3 region: CASSVGAGPPGTQYF. The DNA for the CDR3 is TGTGCCAGCAGCGTAGGGGCGGGGCCCCCAGGTACGCAGTATTTT.

The chain combines TRBV18 with TRBJ2-1; 10 bases align to TRBD1. The CDR3 extends over 16 amino acids. V was pared by 0 bases and J by 5 bases, with 4 bases of the junction left unmatched. Germline V CDR1 and CDR2: KGHSH, LQKENI. This CDR3 is CASSPPKGTGDNEQFF. The CDR3 bases are TGTGCCAGCTCACCACCGAAAGGGACAGGGGACAATGAGCAGTTCTTC. The full variable domain, rest sourced from reference TRBV18 and TRBJ2-1, is NAGVMQNPRHLVRRRGQEARLRCSPMKGHSHVYWYRQLPEEGLKFMVYLQKENIIDESGMPKERFSAEFPKEGPSILRIQQVVRGDSAAYFCASSPPKGTGDNEQFFGPGTRLTVL.

The chain links TRBV2 to TRBJ1-5; D may be TRBD1 (5 bases). Deletions cut 4 bases from V and 0 bases from J, with 13 bases between. The CDR3 is 16 residues long. The germline gives CDR1 SNHLY, CDR2 FYNNEI. The CDR3 region has the DNA TGTGCCAGCAGTGTTTGGGGGGACTATAGCAATCAGCCCCAGCATTTT. Protein sequence: CASSVWGDYSNQPQHF.

Concerning this clone itself: The same CDR3 arises from other DNA sequences in this sample as well. The chain joins TRBV5-1 to TRBJ1-1; 8 nucleotides match TRBD1. Germline V CDR1 and CDR2: SGHRS, YFSETQ. Trimming cost V 4 bases and J 1 base; bases outside gene matches: 3. This CDR3 has 14 amino acids. CDR3 protein: CASSPTGGNTEAFF. CDR3 coding DNA: TGCGCCAGCAGCCCTACAGGGGGGAACACTGAAGCTTTCTTT.

J is TRBJ2-1 and V is TRBV10-3, with D maybe TRBD1 (6 bases). The germline CDR1 and CDR2 sequences are ENHRY and SYGVKD. V lost 6 bases to trimming and J lost 0 bases, with 18 bases between them. This CDR3 contains 17 residues. This CDR3 reads CAIRAPGTLTSYNEQFF. As DNA, the CDR3 is TGTGCCATCAGGGCACCCGGGACACTAACCTCCTACAATGAGCAGTTCTTC.

In DNA, the CDR3 is TGTGCCAGCAGCCCCCAGGTGGGGGGGGGCCATCTCAATGAGCAGTTCTTC. Translating it yields CASSPQVGGGHLNEQFF. The chain has TRBV11-3 and TRBJ2-1, with D possibly matching TRBD2 (7 bases). The CDR3 loop spans 17 amino acids. Germline CDR1 reads SGHNT; CDR2 reads YENEEA. The ends were cut back, 5 bases at V and 6 bases at J, with 23 bases in the middle.

V is TRBV7-8 and J is TRBJ2-3; D is ambiguous. The CDR3 covers 16 residues. Trimming took 3 bases from V and 3 from J, leaving 16 bases between them. Per the germline V gene, CDR1 is SGHVS and CDR2 is FQNEAQ. The CDR3 DNA follows: TGTGCCAGCAGCTTCACTTTGGTATCTGAAACAGATACGCAGTATTTT. Encoded protein: CASSFTLVSETDTQYF.

The genes are TRBV5-1 and TRBJ2-5, with 8 bases aligning to TRBD1. Trimming cost V 4 bases and J 4 bases; bases outside gene matches: 6. The germline V gene encodes CDR1 SGHRS and CDR2 YFSETQ. CDR3 length: 14 amino acids. CDR3 in DNA: TGCGCCAGCAGCCCCTGGACAGGGTCAGAGACCCAGTACTTC. This translates into CASSPWTGSETQYF.

The chain joins TRBV7-9 to TRBJ1-1; 8 bases agree with TRBD1. Germline V gene data show CDR1 as SEHNR and CDR2 as FQNEAQ (reference sequence). This CDR3 is 14 amino acids long. Trimming cost V 3 bases and J 4 bases; bases outside gene matches: 4. The CDR3 DNA sequence: TGTGCCAGCAGCTTGACAGGGGATTTCACTGAAGCTTTCTTT. Encoded protein: CASSLTGDFTEAFF. Complete variable domain (other parts from reference TRBV7-9 and TRBJ1-1): DTGVSQNPRHKITKRGQNVTFRCDPISEHNRLYWYRQTLGQGPEFLTYFQNEAQLEKSRLLSDRFSAERPKGSFSTLEIQRTEQGDSAMYLCASSLTGDFTEAFFGQGTRLTVV.